Listed below are T cell receptor beta chains from one sample, sequenced in a study of control samples from healthy donors and cancer patients. TCRdb's table, derived via immunoSEQ multiplex PCR, lists solely in-frame clones and lacks some. This sample has about 20,000 clones, with 83% found just once. Sequencing used PBMCs. These receptors were collected from a man aged 55-75 years with head and neck cancer. Both conserved end residues are trimmed from each CDR3. Each record gives: V gene, CDR3 protein.

v_gene: TRBV10-3; CDR3aa: AIKGASSGEQY
v_gene: TRBV11-2; CDR3aa: ASSLVARVADTIY
v_gene: TRBV18; CDR3aa: ASSPTGVPSETQY
v_gene: TRBV3-1/TRBV3-2; CDR3aa: ASSQDYSPRPDTQY
v_gene: TRBV27; CDR3aa: ASSLYGGNSGYT
v_gene: TRBV18; CDR3aa: ASSKPPGQRATNYGYT
v_gene: TRBV19; CDR3aa: ASSIRTGGQDEQF
v_gene: TRBV30; CDR3aa: AWSVLRNGYT
v_gene: TRBV9; CDR3aa: ASSERTALGETQY
v_gene: TRBV27; CDR3aa: ASSLRTSREQY
v_gene: TRBV27; CDR3aa: ASRYQPQGNYEQY
v_gene: TRBV19; CDR3aa: ASSPYLDSSNQPQH
v_gene: TRBV3-1/TRBV3-2; CDR3aa: ASRGTGGAGGYT
v_gene: TRBV6-2/TRBV6-3; CDR3aa: ASSLETRLSLH
v_gene: TRBV27; CDR3aa: ASSSRSGGAAREQF
v_gene: TRBV27; CDR3aa: ASSSHRSQGTEAF
v_gene: TRBV15; CDR3aa: ATSAAGTGPLEQY
v_gene: TRBV5-5; CDR3aa: ASSLGEGLEAF
v_gene: TRBV5-6; CDR3aa: ASSSYYTEAF
v_gene: TRBV29-1; CDR3aa: SVEGQGLTDTQY
v_gene: TRBV12-3/TRBV12-4; CDR3aa: ASSLGRVYGYT
v_gene: TRBV19; CDR3aa: AIRGGNNEQF
v_gene: TRBV27; CDR3aa: ASRPGTQIYEQY
v_gene: TRBV19; CDR3aa: ASKGATGGTYGYT
v_gene: TRBV5-8; CDR3aa: ASSSLPHLTYEQY
v_gene: TRBV19; CDR3aa: AIWTGGVSGNTIY
v_gene: TRBV2; CDR3aa: ASSGLLNTGELF
v_gene: TRBV6-5; CDR3aa: ASSYSKQGDQPQH
v_gene: TRBV3-1/TRBV3-2; CDR3aa: ASSQLRAGGNTEAF
v_gene: TRBV15; CDR3aa: ATSRDTQGTYGYT
v_gene: TRBV9; CDR3aa: ASSEKGGPETQY
v_gene: TRBV5-6; CDR3aa: ASSLLGDSYEQY
v_gene: TRBV2; CDR3aa: ASRLAGVSSYNEQF
v_gene: TRBV6-5; CDR3aa: ASSYSLASGANVLT
v_gene: TRBV5-1; CDR3aa: ASSPSDPQETQY
v_gene: TRBV3-1/TRBV3-2; CDR3aa: ASSQEPGANSPLH
v_gene: TRBV7-8; CDR3aa: ASSLADSGNTIY
v_gene: TRBV2; CDR3aa: ASRQGGKLF
v_gene: TRBV12-3/TRBV12-4; CDR3aa: ASTFYADSPLH
v_gene: TRBV19; CDR3aa: ASSMAPGAKEGYT
v_gene: TRBV20-1; CDR3aa: SASGAGKGDIQY
v_gene: TRBV27; CDR3aa: ASSLGPGSNQPQH
v_gene: TRBV5-1; CDR3aa: ASSLRSYATNEKLF
v_gene: TRBV28; CDR3aa: ASSLWALAGGPGELF
v_gene: TRBV12-3/TRBV12-4; CDR3aa: ASLTEGGELF
v_gene: TRBV6-7; CDR3aa: ASSPPDRYRSPLH
v_gene: TRBV9; CDR3aa: ASSAGTASRADTQY
v_gene: TRBV28; CDR3aa: ASSLGGGPGNEQF
v_gene: TRBV28; CDR3aa: ASSSAPTGIWGYT